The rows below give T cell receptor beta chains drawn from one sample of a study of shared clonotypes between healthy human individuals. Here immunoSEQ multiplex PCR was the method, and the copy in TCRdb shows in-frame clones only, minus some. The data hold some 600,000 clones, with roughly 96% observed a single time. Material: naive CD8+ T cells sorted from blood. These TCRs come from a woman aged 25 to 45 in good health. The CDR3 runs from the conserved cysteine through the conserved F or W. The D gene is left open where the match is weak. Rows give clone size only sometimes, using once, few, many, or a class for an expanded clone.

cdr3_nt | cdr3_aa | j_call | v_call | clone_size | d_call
TGCGCCAGCAGCCAATCCCCGACAGGGCTCTCTTACGAGCAGTACTTC | CASSQSPTGLSYEQYF | TRBJ2-7 | TRBV4-1 | NA | TRBD1
TGTGCCAGCAGTCCTGGGACAAAGCTCCCCGATACGCAGTATTTT | CASSPGTKLPDTQYF | TRBJ2-3 | TRBV28 | NA | NA
TGTGCCTCCGATTTTTCTGGCGGGTACAATGAGCAGTTCTTC | CASDFSGGYNEQFF | TRBJ2-1 | TRBV28 | NA | NA
TGTGCCAGCAGTGGGGTTCCTAGCGGGGTCAATGAGCAGTTCTTC | CASSGVPSGVNEQFF | TRBJ2-1 | TRBV27 | NA | TRBD2
TGTGCCAGCAGTTACAGAGAGGGGAGCACTGAAGCTTTCTTT | CASSYREGSTEAFF | TRBJ1-1 | TRBV6-5 | NA | NA
TGTGCCAGCAGCAAGGGACTAGCTAACACCGGGGAGCTGTTTTTT | CASSKGLANTGELFF | TRBJ2-2 | TRBV7-6 | NA | TRBD2
TGTGCCAGCATGGGGGAGGAGGGACCGGAAATAAATGAGCAGTTCTTC | CASMGEEGPEINEQFF | TRBJ2-1 | TRBV6-6 | NA | NA
TGTGCCAGCTCCGGGGACACCGGGGAGCTGTTTTTT | CASSGDTGELFF | TRBJ2-2 | TRBV2 | NA | NA
TGTGCCAGCGCGGGACAGCAGGGGTACAATGAGCAGTTCTTC | CASAGQQGYNEQFF | TRBJ2-1 | TRBV27 | NA | NA
TGTGCCAGCAGTCCTACAGGGGACGGTGACACTGAAGCTTTCTTT | CASSPTGDGDTEAFF | TRBJ1-1 | TRBV21-1 | NA | NA
TGTGCCAGCATGGCGGGCAATGAGCAGTTCTTC | CASMAGNEQFF | TRBJ2-1 | TRBV6-1 | NA | NA
TGTGCCAGCAGCTTGCATACAAGACAGACTCAAGAGACCCAGTACTTC | CASSLHTRQTQETQYF | TRBJ2-5 | TRBV7-8 | NA | NA
TGCAGCGTTGGGACGCAGGGGACTAGCGGGAGGGGCACCGGGGAGCTGTTTTTT | CSVGTQGTSGRGTGELFF | TRBJ2-2 | TRBV29-1 | NA | TRBD2
TGTGCCAGCACCATGCCCGGGCCCGGGTGCACTGAAGCTTTCTTT | CASTMPGPGCTEAFF | TRBJ1-1 | TRBV11-3 | NA | NA
TGTGCCAGCAGCCCACCGCCTAGCGGGTTTAATGAGCAGTTCTTC | CASSPPPSGFNEQFF | TRBJ2-1 | TRBV2 | NA | TRBD2
TGTGCCAGCAGCCAAGGGCCGCGGGAGGCCCAAATGGCAGATACGCAGTATTTT | CASSQGPREAQMADTQYF | TRBJ2-3 | TRBV4-2 | NA | TRBD2
TGTGCCAGCACCTATTCTGACGGGACGAACACTGAAGCTTTCTTT | CASTYSDGTNTEAFF | TRBJ1-1 | TRBV27 | NA | NA
TGTGCCAGCAGTCCTGGACTAGCGGGAGATAGGGCCTACGAGCAGTACTTC | CASSPGLAGDRAYEQYF | TRBJ2-7 | TRBV5-6 | NA | TRBD2
TGTGCCAGTAGTATAGAGGGCACCGCCTACGAGCAGTACTTC | CASSIEGTAYEQYF | TRBJ2-7 | TRBV19 | NA | NA
TGTGCCAGACTAGTCGAGTCCTACAATGAGCAGTTCTTC | CARLVESYNEQFF | TRBJ2-1 | TRBV7-2 | NA | NA
TGTGCCAGCAGTTTGGTCGTAGTAGCGGAGGCCTACAATGAGCAGTTCTTC | CASSLVVVAEAYNEQFF | TRBJ2-1 | TRBV28 | NA | NA
TGTGCCAGCAGTTCCCGGACTAGCGGATACACAGATACGCAGTATTTT | CASSSRTSGYTDTQYF | TRBJ2-3 | TRBV6-5 | NA | TRBD2
TGTGCCATCAGTACTAGCGGTCGAAGCGGTGAGCAGTTCTTC | CAISTSGRSGEQFF | TRBJ2-1 | TRBV10-3 | NA | TRBD2
TGTGCCAGTAGTCCGAGCTACCTGAACACTGAAGCTTTCTTT | CASSPSYLNTEAFF | TRBJ1-1 | TRBV19 | once | NA
TGTGCCAGCAGCCGGGACACTGAAGCTTTCTTT | CASSRDTEAFF | TRBJ1-1 | TRBV7-9 | once | NA
TGTGCCAGCAGTGGCCCGGGGGGGGCGATAGCTTTCTTT | CASSGPGGAIAFF | TRBJ1-1 | TRBV27 | NA | NA